The 31 T cell receptor beta chains below come from one sample, sequenced in a study of human T cells and chemical hapten exposure (dated by TCRdb to about 2021). In light of the paper, this sample's time point label describes: patch test 3, about 24 weeks after DPC sensitization. The sample's treatment or condition, from its label and the paper: therapeutic diphenylcyclopropenone sensitization with weekly scalp DPC. Libraries were built with RACE. The run used a NextSeq 500. The raw public data were reprocessed by TCRdb itself: fastp quality trimming at Q25, MiXCR clonotype calling, in-frame beta chains only. Rows are unified per CDR3 protein, each entry keeping the most common DNA and genes. This sample gives 180,000 or so distinct CDR3 sequences in total; 24% of them show up just once. The top ten hold roughly 2.5% of the sample. Material: whole blood, obtained in connection with sensitization to the hapten diphenylcyclopropenone (DPC). The receptors shown here come from a woman between 40 and 55 years old with alopecia areata. Some clones in this sample may be carry-over from other donors' samples.

The rearrangement joins TRBV7-8 to TRBJ1-1; D perhaps matches TRBD1 (6 bases). CDR1 SGHVS and CDR2 FQNEAQ come from the germline V gene. V was trimmed by 1 base and J by 2 bases, leaving 14 bases between them. The CDR3 is 16 amino acids. CDR3 region: CASSLGRDRRNTEAFF. In DNA, the CDR3 is TGTGCCAGCAGCTTAGGTCGCGACAGGAGAAACACTGAAGCTTTCTTT.

V is TRBV4-3 and J is TRBJ2-3; 11 bases agree with TRBD2. Germline CDR1 and CDR2: LGHNA and YSLEER. V shed 3 bases and J 4 bases; nucleotides not matched to a gene: 6. The CDR3 has 16 amino acids. The CDR3 region is CASSHGLAGGPDTQYF. CDR3 DNA sequence: TGCGCCAGCAGCCATGGGCTAGCGGGAGGACCAGATACGCAGTATTTT.

The gene calls are TRBV14 and TRBJ1-2; a possible D gene is TRBD1 (5 bases). CDR1 and CDR2 (germline): SGHDN, FVKESK. The V gene lost 0 bases and the J gene lost 4 bases, with 12 bases spanning the gap. The CDR3 is made up of 15 amino acids. CDR3 protein: CASSQERRGAYGYTF. The DNA of the CDR3 is TGTGCCAGCAGCCAAGAGAGGAGAGGGGCCTATGGCTACACCTTC.

This chain connects TRBV6-5 to TRBJ2-1, with 9 bases aligning to TRBD1. The CDR3 spans 16 residues. Unmatched junction bases numbered 8, after V lost 0 bases and J lost 8 bases. CDR1 MNHEY and CDR2 SVGAGI come from the germline V gene. CDR3 sequence reads: CASSYSKQGARYEQFF. DNA for the CDR3: TGTGCCAGCAGTTACTCGAAACAGGGGGCGCGGTATGAGCAGTTCTTC.

This clonotype was detected only a few times. This chain uses TRBV18 with TRBJ2-3; TRBD1 matches at 7 bases. Germline values: CDR1 KGHSH, CDR2 LQKENI. V lost 6 bases and J lost 0; bases outside the gene matches: 6. There are 15 residues in the CDR3. Written as DNA, the CDR3 is TGTGCCAGCTCCCCAAGACAGGGCAGCACAGATACGCAGTATTTT. Translated, it gives CASSPRQGSTDTQYF.

The table lists this clonotype with a few counts. This rearrangement joins TRBV5-1 to TRBJ2-1; the match to TRBD2 covers 11 bases. This CDR3 spans 14 amino acids. Per the germline V gene, CDR1 is SGHRS and CDR2 is YFSETQ. V lost 3 bases to trimming and J lost 5 bases; unmatched junction nucleotides: 1. The CDR3 spells CASSWGLADNEQFF. The CDR3 nucleotides read TGCGCCAGCAGCTGGGGACTAGCGGACAATGAGCAGTTCTTC.

This clonotype was found a few times. The chain couples TRBV11-1 to TRBJ2-3; TRBD1 agrees at 9 bases. The CDR3 contains 15 residues. V lost 0 bases to trimming and J lost 4 bases; unmatched junction nucleotides: 2. Germline V gene sequence: CDR1 SGHAT, CDR2 FQDESV (reference sequence). The CDR3 DNA follows: TGTGCCAGCAGCTTAGCGACAGGGGGGGCAGATACGCAGTATTTT. Its translation is CASSLATGGADTQYF. Based on the CDR3 plus reference TRBV11-1 and TRBJ2-3, the full variable domain is EAEVAQSPRYKITEKSQAVAFWCDPISGHATLYWYRQILGQGPELLVQFQDESVVDDSQLPKDRFSAERLKGVDSTLKIQPAELGDSAMYLCASSLATGGADTQYFGPGTRLTVL.

The chain employs TRBV20-1 and TRBJ2-4; TRBD2 agrees at 7 bases. V gave up 1 base and J gave up 7 bases; unmatched junction bases: 1. The CDR3 covers 12 residues. Germline CDR1 is DFQATT and CDR2 is SNEGSKA (reference sequence). This chain's CDR3 is CSARAGGNIQYF. The CDR3 DNA follows: TGCAGTGCTAGAGCGGGAGGTAACATTCAGTACTTC.

There are a few counts of this clonotype. This chain joins TRBV20-1 and TRBJ1-1; D not certain. The germline V and J ends were trimmed by 5 bases and 3 bases, with 7 bases remaining between them. From germline, CDR1 is DFQATT and CDR2 SNEGSKA (reference sequence). The CDR3 length is 11 residues. In DNA form, the CDR3 reads TGCAGTGCTCGATGGGACACTGAAGCTTTCTTT. It yields the protein CSARWDTEAFF.

There are a few counts of this clonotype. The rearrangement uses TRBV18 and TRBJ2-3, with TRBD2 as a possible D gene (6 bases). Trimming removed 11 bases from V and 2 bases from J, with 14 bases in between. The CDR3 has 13 amino acids. The germline CDR1 and CDR2 sequences are KGHSH and LQKENI. The CDR3 protein is CAARERNTDTQYF. The CDR3 coding sequence is TGTGCCGCCCGGGAGAGGAACACAGATACGCAGTATTTT.

This clonotype was counted a few times. This chain connects TRBV20-1 to TRBJ2-7, with D possibly TRBD2 on 5 matching bases. Germline lookup yields CDR1 DFQATT and CDR2 SNEGSKA (reference sequence). The CDR3 extends over 14 amino acids. V gave up 3 bases and J gave up 1 base, with 13 bases separating them. The CDR3 DNA reads TGCAGTGCTAGGTGGACTCCCCCTTCCTACGAGCAGTACTTC. Protein sequence: CSARWTPPSYEQYF.

This clonotype occurred a few times. V gene TRBV27 combines with J gene TRBJ2-2; 7 nucleotides agree with TRBD2. This CDR3 has 15 amino acids. From germline, CDR1 is MNHEY and CDR2 SMNVEV (reference sequence). Unmatched junction bases numbered 10, after V lost 6 bases and J lost 6 bases. Written as DNA, the CDR3 is TGTGCCAGCAGAATCGCGGGACTATCCCCCGGGGAGCTGTTTTTT. It is translated as CASRIAGLSPGELFF.

This chain links TRBV4-1 with TRBJ2-7; 13 bases are a match to TRBD2. The germline V gene has CDR1 MGHRA and CDR2 YSYEKL. The trim removed 4 bases at V and 5 bases at J, leaving 5 bases unmatched. The CDR3 spans 15 residues. The CDR3: CASSPTSGRADEQYF. The DNA for the CDR3 is TGCGCCAGCAGCCCTACTAGCGGGAGGGCCGACGAGCAGTACTTC.

The J gene is TRBJ1-6, the V gene TRBV5-8, with D perhaps matching TRBD1 (5 bases). The V end lost 4 bases, the J end lost 13 bases, and 12 bases lay between the germline ends. The germline CDR1 and CDR2 sequences are SGHTS and YDEGEE. The CDR3 has 12 residues. CDR3 in amino acids: CASSPGPGPLHF. DNA of the CDR3: TGTGCCAGCAGCCCGGGACCTGGGCCCCTCCACTTT.

This clonotype was seen ten or more times. The rearrangement links TRBV6-2 or TRBV6-3 to TRBJ1-5; no firm D call. This CDR3 has 15 amino acids. The germline V and J ends were trimmed by 4 bases and 2 bases, with 12 bases remaining between them. Germline V gives CDR1 MNHEY, CDR2 SVGEGT. CDR3 DNA sequence: TGTGCCAGCAGTTCCGCTGACTTGGGCAATCAGCCCCAGCATTTT. This codes for CASSSADLGNQPQHF.

This clonotype has just a few counts. The chain joins TRBV7-9 to TRBJ2-1; D gene ambiguous. CDR3 length equals 11 residues. The germline gives CDR1 SEHNR, CDR2 FQNEAQ (reference sequence). Trimming cost V 5 bases and J 12 bases, with 11 bases left between them. This CDR3 is CASSPQSRQFF. CDR3 nucleotide sequence: TGTGCCAGCAGCCCCCAGTCGAGGCAGTTCTTC. Full variable domain (remainder filled in from reference TRBV7-9 and TRBJ2-1): DTGVSQNPRHKITKRGQNVTFRCDPISEHNRLYWYRQTLGQGPEFLTYFQNEAQLEKSRLLSDRFSAERPKGSFSTLEIQRTEQGDSAMYLCASSPQSRQFFGPGTRLTVL.

J is TRBJ2-1 and V is TRBV6-2 or TRBV6-3; 8 bases are a match to TRBD2. CDR3 length: 16 amino acids. The germline gives CDR1 MNHEY, CDR2 SVGEGT. Trimming at V came to 0 bases and at J to 7 bases, leaving 8 bases not matched to a gene. CDR3 nucleotides: TGTGCCAGCAGTTACTCTCGGGGGGGCTTGGTGAATGAGCAGTTCTTC. This gives the protein CASSYSRGGLVNEQFF.

This clonotype was detected a few times. The V call is TRBV29-1, the J call TRBJ2-1; D might be TRBD2 (5 bases). Trimming took off 3 bases at V and 13 bases at J, with 10 bases between the two ends. The CDR3 is made up of 10 amino acids. Germline CDR1 and CDR2: SQVTM and ANQGSEA. The CDR3 is CSVDVGRQFF. In nucleotides, the CDR3 is TGCAGCGTTGATGTGGGGAGACAGTTCTTC.

This clonotype occurred a few times. The CDR3 loop is CASRLGGAGYGYTF. CDR3 nucleotide sequence: TGTGCCAGCAGACTAGGGGGGGCTGGCTATGGCTACACCTTC. The genes are TRBV7-2 and TRBJ1-2, with a tentative D call TRBD1 (6 bases). This CDR3 spans 14 amino acids. V dropped 6 bases and J dropped 4 bases, with 15 bases sitting between them. From germline, CDR1 is SGHTA and CDR2 FQGNSA.

This rearrangement joins TRBV24-1 to TRBJ2-5; the match to TRBD1 covers 7 bases. V lost 4 bases and J lost 5; bases outside the gene matches: 6. There are 14 residues in the CDR3. Germline lookup yields CDR1 KGHDR and CDR2 SFDVKD. This CDR3 reads CATSEVDRSETQYF. Written as DNA, the CDR3 is TGTGCCACCAGTGAGGTGGACAGGTCGGAGACCCAGTACTTC.

This clonotype has a handful of counts. The V call is TRBV9, the J call TRBJ2-2, with TRBD2 as a possible D gene (5 bases). V was clipped by 4 bases and J by 5 bases, with 9 bases between them. Germline V gene lookup returns CDR1 SGDLS and CDR2 YYNGEE. The CDR3 has 13 amino acids. CDR3 sequence reads: CASSPPGTGELFF. The DNA for the CDR3 is TGTGCCAGCAGCCCTCCGGGGACCGGGGAGCTGTTTTTT.

Ten or more counts support this clonotype. The chain employs TRBV6-1 and TRBJ2-7; 10 bases map to TRBD1. Germline V gene lookup returns CDR1 MNHNS and CDR2 SASEGT. CDR3 length equals 18 residues. V was pared by 4 bases and J by 6 bases, with 18 bases of the junction left unmatched. The CDR3 region is CASSALQPAGTGAPEQYF. The CDR3 DNA reads as TGTGCCAGCAGTGCCTTGCAGCCTGCCGGGACAGGGGCTCCCGAGCAGTACTTC.

As to this clonotype: The junction and the germline gene differ at one end; a read error may be behind it. This rearrangement joins TRBV7-7 to TRBJ2-3; no definite D call. In germline, CDR1 is SSHAT, CDR2 FNYEAQ (reference sequence). The CDR3 runs 14 residues. CDR3 DNA sequence: TGTGCTAGCAGCGATCGACCGTTCGCAGATACGCAGTATTTT. Translation gives CASSDRPFADTQYF.

J is TRBJ1-2 and V is TRBV30, with 7 positions matching TRBD1. Germline V gives CDR1 GTSNPN, CDR2 SVGIG (reference sequence). This CDR3 comprises 12 residues. With V trimmed by 7 bases and J by 0 bases, 2 bases remained unmatched. In DNA, the CDR3 is TGTGCCTCGGGACAGTCTAACTATGGCTACACCTTC. Protein: CASGQSNYGYTF.

The CDR3 DNA follows: TGCAGCGTATCAACAGGAGGGGGTAGAAACATTCAGTACTTC. Its protein is CSVSTGGGRNIQYF. The chain recombines TRBV29-1 with TRBJ2-4; D assignment may be TRBD1 or TRBD2 (6 bases each). The V gene lost 6 bases and the J gene lost 6 bases, with 18 bases spanning the gap. The CDR3 runs to 14 residues. CDR1 and CDR2 from the germline V gene are SQVTM and ANQGSEA.

This clonotype was seen at least ten times. CDR3 bases: TGTGCCAGCAGCCAGTTGGGGCAGGGGTCTTCACCCCTCCACTTT. It translates to CASSQLGQGSSPLHF. The chain joins TRBV12-3 or TRBV12-4 to TRBJ1-6; D may be TRBD1 (6 bases). The V gene lost 6 bases and the J gene lost 9 bases, with 18 bases spanning the gap. The CDR3 length is 15 residues.

As to this clonotype: At one end the junction does not follow the germline gene, possibly because of a read error. The chain employs TRBV7-7 and TRBJ2-2; no clear D. CDR3 length: 15 amino acids. Germline V gives CDR1 SSHAT, CDR2 FNYEAQ (reference sequence). The CDR3 spells CASSLDSPNTGELFF. CDR3 nucleotide sequence: TGTGCTAGCAGCTTAGACTCTCCCAACACCGGGGAGCTGTTTTTT.

This chain connects TRBV19 to TRBJ2-5; 7 nucleotides line up with TRBD1. The CDR3 contains 15 residues. V lost 3 bases to trimming and J lost 1 base; unmatched junction nucleotides: 5. Germline V gives CDR1 LNHDA, CDR2 SQIVND (reference sequence). CDR3 DNA: TGTGCCAGTAGTATGAAGGGGGCAATCCAAGAGACCCAGTACTTC. This codes for CASSMKGAIQETQYF.

This clonotype was counted once. This may stem from a read error, because a much larger clone lies one nucleotide away. The chain joins TRBV19 to TRBJ1-6; D unclear. The CDR3 consists of 15 residues. V lost 5 bases and J lost 0, with 8 bases in between. Germline CDR1 reads LNHDA; CDR2 reads SQIVND (reference sequence). The CDR3 protein is CASSSESSYNSPLHF. DNA of the CDR3: TGTGCCAGTAGTTCGGAGAGCTCCTATAATTCACCCCTCCACTTT.

The chain recombines TRBV3-1 with TRBJ2-1; 9 positions match TRBD2. The length of the CDR3 is 17 residues. Germline loops: CDR1 LGHDT, CDR2 YNNKEL (reference sequence). With 8 bases clipped from V and 4 bases from J, the junction kept 15 bases outside the gene matches. Here the CDR3 reads CASSPQVLAGAYNEQFF. The CDR3 DNA is TGTGCCAGCTCGCCTCAGGTCTTAGCGGGAGCATACAATGAGCAGTTCTTC.

The chain recombines TRBV20-1 with TRBJ2-1; 9 nucleotides align to TRBD1. The CDR3 covers 16 residues. Unmatched junction bases numbered 15, after V lost 3 bases and J lost 9 bases. Germline assignment: CDR1 DFQATT and CDR2 SNEGSKA (reference sequence). CDR3 in amino acids: CSASAGKGTGNREQFF. CDR3 DNA sequence: TGCAGTGCTAGTGCCGGAAAGGGGACAGGGAACCGTGAGCAGTTCTTC.